The 29 T cell receptor beta chains listed next were all sequenced from one sample in a study of blood T cell repertoires in COVID-19. The protocol was immunoSEQ multiplex PCR, while the TCRdb copy is restricted to in-frame clones and leaves out a portion. The sample holds under 150,000 clones, roughly 84% seen once. The sequenced sample was PBMCs or T cells enriched from blood (not recorded which). Receptors originate from a woman between 45 and 60 years old who had been exposed to COVID-19.

The rearrangement uses TRBV7-2 and TRBJ2-4; perhaps TRBD1 as D (5 bases). Germline lookup yields CDR1 SGHTA and CDR2 FQGNSA. The ends were cut back, 3 bases at V and 9 bases at J, with 15 bases in the middle. This CDR3 has 14 amino acids. The CDR3 nucleotides read TGTGCCAGCAGCTTTGGTGATTCTAGGGGCATTCAGTACTTC. Protein sequence: CASSFGDSRGIQYF.

The genes are TRBV6-5 and TRBJ1-2; 10 nucleotides align to TRBD1. The trim removed 7 bases at V and 1 base at J, leaving 6 bases unmatched. Germline loops: CDR1 MNHEY, CDR2 SVGAGI. CDR3 length: 15 residues. DNA for the CDR3: TGTGCCAGCACCGAGACAGGGGGCGGTAACTATGGCTACACCTTC. This codes for CASTETGGGNYGYTF.

This clone was counted between two and nine times. The rearrangement uses TRBV9 and TRBJ1-1; D unresolved. V was cut by 0 bases and J by 1 base, with 10 bases left in between. The CDR3 extends over 15 amino acids. The germline CDR1 and CDR2 sequences are SGDLS and YYNGEE. CDR3 amino acids: CASSVGVHKNTEAFF. The CDR3 region has the DNA TGTGCCAGCAGCGTAGGTGTACACAAGAACACTGAAGCTTTCTTT.

The chain joins TRBV7-2 to TRBJ1-2, with D possibly being TRBD1 (6 bases). The CDR3 runs 15 residues. Germline-derived CDR1 and CDR2 are SGHTA and FQGNSA. V dropped 0 bases and J dropped 3 bases, with 11 bases sitting between them. For the CDR3, the DNA is TGTGCCAGCAGCTTAGCGCCGGGACAATACTATGGCTACACCTTC. This gives the protein CASSLAPGQYYGYTF.

The CDR3 reads CASSLFLETQYF. The CDR3, as DNA: TGCGCCAGCAGCTTGTTCTTGGAGACCCAGTACTTC. The rearrangement joins TRBV5-1 to TRBJ2-5; D uncertain. V lost 1 base and J lost 5, with 6 bases in between. The CDR3 covers 12 residues. Germline-derived CDR1 and CDR2 are SGHRS and YFSETQ.

The chain employs TRBV6-2 or TRBV6-3 and TRBJ2-3; a possible D gene is TRBD2 (5 bases). CDR3 length: 14 residues. Per germline, CDR1 MNHEY and CDR2 SVGEGT. The V end was cut by 0 bases, the J end by 2 bases, with 6 bases between. The CDR3 sequence is CASSYSRATDTQYF. CDR3 nucleotides: TGTGCCAGCAGTTACTCGAGGGCCACAGATACGCAGTATTTT.

This clone was detected only a few times. J is TRBJ2-2 and V is TRBV6-5; TRBD2 might be the D (5 bases). This CDR3 contains 15 residues. CDR1 is MNHEY, CDR2 SVGAGI, per germline. V dropped 2 bases and J dropped 1 base, with 8 bases sitting between them. The CDR3, as DNA: TGTGCCAGCAGTTACCTAGGACTGAACACCGGGGAGCTGTTTTTT. Protein: CASSYLGLNTGELFF.

V gene TRBV9 combines with J gene TRBJ1-1; 11 positions match TRBD1. The CDR3 is 14 residues long. V was clipped by 4 bases and J by 6 bases; unmatched bases: 5. CDR1 and CDR2 (germline): SGDLS, YYNGEE. The DNA of the CDR3 is TGTGCCAGCAGCACCGGGACAGGGGGGCCTGAAGCTTTCTTT. Encoded protein: CASSTGTGGPEAFF.

The rearrangement links TRBV5-4 to TRBJ2-7, with TRBD2 as a possible D gene (5 bases). In germline, CDR1 is SGHNT, CDR2 YYREEE (reference sequence). V was trimmed by 5 bases and J by 2 bases, leaving 11 bases between them. The CDR3 has 13 amino acids. CDR3 protein: CASSSGETYEQYF. The CDR3 DNA is TGTGCCAGCAGTTCTGGGGAGACCTACGAGCAGTACTTC. Combining the CDR3 with reference TRBV5-4 and TRBJ2-7 gives the whole variable domain ETGVTQSPTHLIKTRGQQVTLRCSSQSGHNTVSWYQQALGQGPQFIFQYYREEENGRGNFPPRFSGLQFPNYSSELNVNALELDDSALYLCASSSGETYEQYFGPGTRLTVT.

This clone turned up a few times. The chain combines TRBV2 with TRBJ2-7; weak D call: TRBD2 (5 bases). V lost 6 bases to trimming and J lost 0 bases, with 12 bases between them. This CDR3 has 14 amino acids. From germline, CDR1 is SNHLY and CDR2 FYNNEI. Here the CDR3 DNA reads TGTGCCAGCAGCAGCGGTGTGGGCTCCTACGAGCAGTACTTC. Amino acid sequence: CASSSGVGSYEQYF. The full variable domain, completed using reference TRBV2 and TRBJ2-7, is EPEVTQTPSHQVTQMGQEVILRCVPISNHLYFYWYRQILGQKVEFLVSFYNNEISEKSEIFDDQFSVERPDGSNFTLKIRSTKLEDSAMYFCASSSGVGSYEQYFGPGTRLTVT.

This clone was seen once. The CDR3 bases are TGTGCCAGTAGAAACGGGGAGTTCAATGAGCAGTTCTTC. This encodes CASRNGEFNEQFF. The chain combines TRBV19 with TRBJ2-1; maybe TRBD2 (5 bases). Germline CDR1 is LNHDA and CDR2 is SQIVND (reference sequence). CDR3 size: 13 residues. Deletions cut 6 bases from V and 6 bases from J, with 12 bases between.

The J gene is TRBJ2-7, the V gene TRBV6-2 or TRBV6-3; TRBD2 matches at 8 bases. Germline values: CDR1 MNHEY, CDR2 SVGEGT. With 4 bases clipped from V and 6 bases from J, the junction kept 11 bases outside the gene matches. This CDR3 is 15 amino acids long. The CDR3 DNA reads as TGTGCCAGCAGTTCCTCCCCGGGGGGGAGTCGCGAGCAGTACTTC. It codes for CASSSSPGGSREQYF.

The chain is built from TRBV27 and TRBJ2-1, with TRBD1 matching over 8 bases. J was trimmed by 6 bases and V by 5 bases; bases with no gene match: 6. The CDR3 length is 14 residues. Per germline, CDR1 MNHEY and CDR2 SMNVEV (reference sequence). CDR3: CASSTRQGLNEQFF. CDR3 sequence (DNA): TGTGCCAGCAGTACTCGACAGGGGCTCAATGAGCAGTTCTTC.

The rearrangement joins TRBV4-3 to TRBJ2-1, with D maybe TRBD1 (6 bases). The germline V gene has CDR1 LGHNA and CDR2 YSLEER. V was shortened by 3 bases and J by 9 bases, with 30 bases between the two germline ends. CDR3 size: 19 residues. The DNA for the CDR3 is TGCGCCAGCAGCCAGGGACACGCCCTGGGGCCCAGCCACGAGGCTGAGCAGTTCTTC. Its translation: CASSQGHALGPSHEAEQFF.

This sequence joins TRBV29-1 and TRBJ2-1, with TRBD2 identical over 9 bases. Germline assignment: CDR1 SQVTM and CDR2 ANQGSEA. The CDR3 is 15 residues long. Germline trimming cut 8 bases from V and 7 bases from J; bases unmatched to any gene: 15. The CDR3 spells CSTGGAGGFGNEQFF. The DNA of the CDR3 is TGCAGCACGGGGGGAGCGGGAGGTTTCGGGAATGAGCAGTTCTTC.

The CDR3 spells CASSLWGVSFTDTQYF. CDR3 DNA sequence: TGTGCCAGCAGTTTATGGGGAGTCAGTTTCACAGATACGCAGTATTTT. The chain uses TRBV27 and TRBJ2-3; D perhaps matches TRBD2 (5 bases). This CDR3 contains 16 residues. From germline, CDR1 is MNHEY and CDR2 SMNVEV (reference sequence). V lost 1 base and J 2 bases, leaving 13 bases between the germline ends.

CDR3 amino acids: CASVPDRENTGELFF. In DNA, the CDR3 is TGTGCCAGCGTGCCAGACAGGGAGAACACCGGGGAGCTGTTTTTT. V gene TRBV7-9 combines with J gene TRBJ2-2, with TRBD1 matching over 7 bases. The V and J ends lost 8 bases and 1 base, in that order; junction bases with no gene match: 7. The CDR3 loop spans 15 amino acids. Looked up from germline, CDR1 is SEHNR and CDR2 is FQNEAQ (reference sequence).

This chain joins TRBV19 and TRBJ1-2; D gene unclear. Germline V gives CDR1 LNHDA, CDR2 SQIVND (reference sequence). The CDR3 sequence is 12 residues long. V was shortened by 6 bases and J by 3 bases, with 8 bases between the two germline ends. CDR3 sequence: CASSRRDYGYTF. Here the CDR3 DNA reads TGTGCCAGTAGCCGACGGGACTATGGCTACACCTTC.

V and J are TRBV6-2 or TRBV6-3 and TRBJ1-6, with 7 bases lining up with TRBD1. J was trimmed by 9 bases and V by 5 bases; bases with no gene match: 7. This CDR3 is built from 14 residues. CDR1 and CDR2 from the germline V gene are MNHEY and SVGEGT. CDR3 in DNA: TGTGCCAGCAGTCCACCGGGACAGCCTTCACCCCTCCACTTT. The encoded protein is CASSPPGQPSPLHF.

The chain uses TRBV19 and TRBJ2-5; 10 nucleotides match TRBD2. V lost 3 bases to trimming and J lost 5 bases; unmatched junction nucleotides: 6. The germline V gene has CDR1 LNHDA and CDR2 SQIVND (reference sequence). The length of the CDR3 is 15 residues. The CDR3 spells CASSILAGVVETQYF. The CDR3 region has the DNA TGTGCCAGTAGTATTCTAGCGGGAGTGGTCGAGACCCAGTACTTC.

The chain joins TRBV9 to TRBJ1-1, with D perhaps matching TRBD1 (5 bases). Deletions cut 3 bases from V and 4 bases from J, with 13 bases between. The germline gives CDR1 SGDLS, CDR2 YYNGEE. The CDR3 totals 14 residues. The CDR3 DNA follows: TGTGCCAGCAGCGGCGGGGCCGTCGGCACTGAAGCTTTCTTT. Residues: CASSGGAVGTEAFF.

This clone was observed once. Here the CDR3 reads CASRQYRVSHEQFF. Written as DNA, the CDR3 is TGTGCCAGCAGACAGTACAGGGTTTCCCATGAGCAGTTCTTC. The rearrangement links TRBV27 to TRBJ2-1, with a tentative D call TRBD1 (6 bases). Germline CDR1 is MNHEY and CDR2 is SMNVEV (reference sequence). The CDR3 sequence is 14 residues long. Trimming removed 6 bases from V and 8 bases from J, with 17 bases in between.

This clone was recorded a few times. The rearrangement uses TRBV7-2 and TRBJ2-7; 8 bases map to TRBD2. Losses at the gene ends were 0 bases for V and 3 bases for J; bases not matched to a gene: 7. The length of the CDR3 is 16 residues. Germline V CDR1 and CDR2: SGHTA, FQGNSA. CDR3 sequence: CASSLAPSSGLYEQYF. CDR3 nucleotides: TGTGCCAGCAGCTTAGCGCCGTCTAGCGGGCTCTACGAGCAGTACTTC. Full variable domain (outside the CDR3, taken from reference TRBV7-2 and TRBJ2-7): GAGVSQSPSNKVTEKGKDVELRCDPISGHTALYWYRQSLGQGLEFLIYFQGNSAPDKSGLPSDRFSAERTGGSVSTLTIQRTQQEDSAVYLCASSLAPSSGLYEQYFGPGTRLTVT.

CDR3 sequence: CASSGTPGTGLANYGYTF. The CDR3 DNA follows: TGTGCCAGCAGCGGGACTCCCGGGACAGGGTTAGCTAACTATGGCTACACCTTC. The rearrangement links TRBV9 to TRBJ1-2; 9 bases line up with TRBD1. The CDR3 spans 18 residues. CDR1 and CDR2 from the germline V gene are SGDLS and YYNGEE. The ends lost 3 bases at V and 0 bases at J; junction bases unmatched: 12.

This chain links TRBV9 with TRBJ1-2; no clear D gene. V lost 0 bases to trimming and J lost 0 bases, with 6 bases between them. This CDR3 comprises 14 residues. Germline CDR1 and CDR2: SGDLS and YYNGEE. CDR3 amino acids: CASSVGTANYGYTF. CDR3 sequence (DNA): TGTGCCAGCAGCGTAGGCACAGCTAACTATGGCTACACCTTC.

V usage is TRBV14 and J usage is TRBJ2-1, with 10 bases fitting TRBD2. V dropped 2 bases and J dropped 4; count of bases not matched to a gene: 5. CDR1 SGHDN and CDR2 FVKESK come from the germline V gene. The CDR3 consists of 16 residues. CDR3 amino acids: CASSQTQRGGYNEQFF. The CDR3 region has the DNA TGTGCCAGCAGCCAAACCCAGCGGGGGGGATACAATGAGCAGTTCTTC.

Here the CDR3 reads CASSQVGDRDGYTF. The CDR3 coding sequence is TGCGCCAGCAGCCAAGTGGGGGACAGAGATGGCTACACCTTC. The chain combines TRBV4-1 with TRBJ1-2; 7 bases are shared with TRBD1. Trimming took 1 base from V and 6 from J; bases not matched to a gene: 5. CDR3 size: 14 residues. The germline CDR1 and CDR2 sequences are MGHRA and YSYEKL.

The rearrangement uses TRBV19 and TRBJ1-2; D is undetermined. Germline V CDR1 and CDR2: LNHDA, SQIVND (reference sequence). Trimming shortened V by 7 bases and J by 1 base, and 22 bases separated the two germline ends. CDR3 length equals 17 residues. CDR3 sequence: CASTPLRGSVGNYGYTF. The CDR3 DNA follows: TGTGCCAGTACTCCATTGAGAGGGAGTGTGGGTAACTATGGCTACACCTTC.

This chain links TRBV24-1 with TRBJ2-2; 9 bases match TRBD1. CDR1 KGHDR and CDR2 SFDVKD come from the germline V gene. The CDR3 runs to 15 residues. V gave up 2 bases and J gave up 6 bases; unmatched junction bases: 3. CDR3: CATSDSGQGAGELFF. The CDR3 nucleotides are TGTGCCACCAGTGATTCGGGACAGGGCGCCGGGGAGCTGTTTTTT.